The 2 T cell receptor beta chains below come from one sample, sequenced in a study of long-term antiretroviral therapy in people with HIV. Runs used v3.0 of the immunoSEQ assay and were done at survey level. Measured with immunoSEQ multiplex PCR; TCRdb has only the in-frame clones, and not every one. This table has over 25,000 clones, roughly 80% appearing once. Specimen: unsorted PBMCs, collected 3 years after starting antiretroviral therapy. These receptors all stem from a man aged 40-50 years with HIV.

This chain links TRBV5-1 with TRBJ2-1, with 15 bases that match TRBD2. Germline CDR1 and CDR2: SGHRS and YFSETQ. V lost 3 bases and J lost 8; bases outside the gene matches: 3. CDR3 length equals 15 residues. CDR3 nucleotides: TGCGCCAGCAGCTCGGGACTAGCGGGAGGTGATGAGCAGTTCTTC. This sequence encodes CASSSGLAGGDEQFF.

The V gene is TRBV5-6, the J gene TRBJ1-5, with D unclear. In germline, CDR1 is SGHDT, CDR2 YYEEEE. The CDR3 extends over 16 amino acids. Trimming cost V 0 bases and J 0 bases, with 10 bases left between them. CDR3 nucleotides: TGTGCCAGCAGCTTGGAACAGCTTTATAGCAATCAGCCCCAGCATTTT. Residues: CASSLEQLYSNQPQHF.